In its sample, the clone carrying this TCR beta chain was seen a few times. Its antigen is currently unknown. Via the markers CD45RO/CCR7/CD25/CD127/CD95/CD27, stem cell-like memory, regulatory, central memory and naive CD4+ cells were sorted. V lost 1 base to trimming and J lost 7 bases, with 13 bases between them. Germline V gene data show CDR1 as SGHTA and CDR2 as FQGNSA. The CDR3 spans 15 residues. The sample originates from a study of beta chain features in type 1 diabetes. Whole-study results and caveats: There was no resolution here of whether HLA type influences TCRB rearrangement. VDJ junctions from patients with type 1 diabetes contained fewer insertions and more deletions. In every one of the four CD4+ subsets, TCRB CDR3s were moderately but significantly shorter in Type 1 diabetes patients. Patients' naive, central memory and regulatory TCRB repertoires appeared more alike than those of healthy donors.

Since all of the isolated RNA was reverse transcribed, expressed TCRB transcripts were what got sequenced. Using immunoSEQ multiplex PCR, the repertoire was profiled, and TCRdb retains in-frame clones only, with some absent. This sample has 130,000 or so clones, with roughly a sixth found just once. The rearrangement links TRBV7-2 to TRBJ2-2; D is unclear. The sequenced sample consisted of central memory CD4+ T cells from blood. This TCR was sampled from a man aged 18 to 35 with type 1 diabetes. The CDR3 protein is CASSLGLVGNGELFF. The CDR3 DNA follows: TGTGCCAGCAGCTTAGGTCTAGTGGGTAACGGGGAGCTGTTTTTT.